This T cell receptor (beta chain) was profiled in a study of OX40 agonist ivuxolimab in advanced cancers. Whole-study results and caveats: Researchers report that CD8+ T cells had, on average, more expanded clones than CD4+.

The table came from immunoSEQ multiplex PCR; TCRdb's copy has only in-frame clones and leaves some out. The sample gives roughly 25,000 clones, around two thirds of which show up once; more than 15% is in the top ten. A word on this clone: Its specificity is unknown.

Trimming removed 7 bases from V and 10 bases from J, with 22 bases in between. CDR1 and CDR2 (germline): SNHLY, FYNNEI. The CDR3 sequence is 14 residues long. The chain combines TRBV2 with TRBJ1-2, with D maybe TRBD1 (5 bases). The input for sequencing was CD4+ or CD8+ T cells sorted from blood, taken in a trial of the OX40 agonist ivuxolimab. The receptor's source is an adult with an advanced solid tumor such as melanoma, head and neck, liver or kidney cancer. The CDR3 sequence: CASIGAGIPPDYTF. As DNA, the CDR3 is TGTGCCAGCATAGGGGCAGGGATTCCCCCCGACTACACCTTC.